This TCR beta chain was recovered during a study of identifying expanded T cells in peripheral blood. Healthy donors had no documented immune events, such as infections, while sampled. TCRdb's table, derived via immunoSEQ multiplex PCR, lists solely in-frame clones and lacks some. The sample lists some 120,000 clones, approximately 84% occurring once. The length of the CDR3 is 14 residues. The germline V gene encodes CDR1 MNHEY and CDR2 SVGAGI. V lost 7 bases to trimming and J lost 6 bases; unmatched junction nucleotides: 12. General study results and limits: Variance in clone template counts between approximately two-week samples significantly increased with total template count across all healthy donors. Technical replicates showed about 1.2 changed clones; two weeks 15 to 20; four weeks 19.

As for this clone: Antigen: not known.

The chain recombines TRBV6-5 with TRBJ2-7; 7 bases line up with TRBD2. The sequenced sample was blood. The sequence was collected from a person aged 18 to 70 in good health. The CDR3 DNA reads TGTGCCAGCAAGTCGGGCGGGGGTCAGGCCGAGCAGTACTTC. Its translation: CASKSGGGQAEQYF.